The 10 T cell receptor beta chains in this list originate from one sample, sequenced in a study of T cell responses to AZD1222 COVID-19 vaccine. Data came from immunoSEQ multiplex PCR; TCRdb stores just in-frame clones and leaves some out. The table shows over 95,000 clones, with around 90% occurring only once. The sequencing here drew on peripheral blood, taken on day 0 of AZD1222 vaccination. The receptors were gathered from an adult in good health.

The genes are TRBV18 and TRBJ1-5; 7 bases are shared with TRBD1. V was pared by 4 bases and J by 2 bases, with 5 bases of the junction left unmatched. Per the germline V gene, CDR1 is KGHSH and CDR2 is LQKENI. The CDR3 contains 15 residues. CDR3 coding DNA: TGTGCCAGCTCACAGGGACAGAACGGCAATCAGCCCCAGCATTTT. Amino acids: CASSQGQNGNQPQHF.

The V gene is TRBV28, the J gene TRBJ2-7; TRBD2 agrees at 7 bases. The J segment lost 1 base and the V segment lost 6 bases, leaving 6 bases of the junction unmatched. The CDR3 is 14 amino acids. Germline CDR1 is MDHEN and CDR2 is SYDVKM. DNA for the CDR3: TGTGCCAGCAGGCCAGCGGGAATGTCCTACGAGCAGTACTTC. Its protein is CASRPAGMSYEQYF.

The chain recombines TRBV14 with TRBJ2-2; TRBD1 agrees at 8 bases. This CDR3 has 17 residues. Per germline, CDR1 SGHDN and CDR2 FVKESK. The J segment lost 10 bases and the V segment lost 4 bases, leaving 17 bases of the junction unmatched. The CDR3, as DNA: TGTGCCAGCAGCCCGAGGGCCTTCAGGGGGCTTAAAGAGGAGCTGTTTTTT. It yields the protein CASSPRAFRGLKEELFF.

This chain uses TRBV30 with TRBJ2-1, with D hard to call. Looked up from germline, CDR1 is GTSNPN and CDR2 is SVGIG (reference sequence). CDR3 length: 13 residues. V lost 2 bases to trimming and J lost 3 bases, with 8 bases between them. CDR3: CAWSLTIYNEQFF. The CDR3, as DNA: TGTGCCTGGAGTTTAACTATCTACAATGAGCAGTTCTTC.

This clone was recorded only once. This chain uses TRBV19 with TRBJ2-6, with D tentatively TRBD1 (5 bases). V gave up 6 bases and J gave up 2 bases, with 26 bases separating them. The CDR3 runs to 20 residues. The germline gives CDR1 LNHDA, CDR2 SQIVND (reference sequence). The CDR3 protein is CASSPKGFQGYLAGANVLTF. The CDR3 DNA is TGTGCCAGTAGCCCTAAGGGGTTTCAGGGATACCTTGCTGGGGCCAACGTCCTGACTTTC.

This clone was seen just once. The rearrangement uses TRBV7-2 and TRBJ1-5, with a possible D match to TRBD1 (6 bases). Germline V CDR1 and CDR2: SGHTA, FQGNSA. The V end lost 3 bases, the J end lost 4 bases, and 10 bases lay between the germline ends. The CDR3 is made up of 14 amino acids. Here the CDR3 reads CASSFDRSNQPQHF. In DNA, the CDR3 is TGTGCCAGCAGCTTCGACAGGTCTAATCAGCCCCAGCATTTT.

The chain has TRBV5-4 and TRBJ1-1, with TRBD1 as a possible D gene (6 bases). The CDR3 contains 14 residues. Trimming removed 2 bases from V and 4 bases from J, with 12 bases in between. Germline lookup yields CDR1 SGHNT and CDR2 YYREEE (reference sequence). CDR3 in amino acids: CASSFSQQGTEAFF. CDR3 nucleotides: TGTGCCAGCAGCTTTTCTCAACAGGGCACTGAAGCTTTCTTT.

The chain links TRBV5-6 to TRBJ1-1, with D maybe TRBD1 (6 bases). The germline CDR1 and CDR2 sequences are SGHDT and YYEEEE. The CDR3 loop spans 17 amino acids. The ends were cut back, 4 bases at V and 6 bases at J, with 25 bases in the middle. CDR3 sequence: CASSPVEGGRSPSEAFF. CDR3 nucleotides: TGTGCCAGCAGCCCCGTCGAAGGGGGGCGCAGTCCTTCTGAAGCTTTCTTT. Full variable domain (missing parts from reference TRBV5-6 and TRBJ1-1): DAGVTQSPTHLIKTRGQQVTLRCSPKSGHDTVSWYQQALGQGPQFIFQYYEEEERQRGNFPDRFSGHQFPNYSSELNVNALLLGDSALYLCASSPVEGGRSPSEAFFGQGTRLTVV.

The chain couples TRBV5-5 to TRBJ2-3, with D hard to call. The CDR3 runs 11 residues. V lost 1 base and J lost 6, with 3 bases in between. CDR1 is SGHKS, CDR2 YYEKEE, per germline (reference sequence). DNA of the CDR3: TGTGCCAGCAGCTTGTACGATACGCAGTATTTT. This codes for CASSLYDTQYF.

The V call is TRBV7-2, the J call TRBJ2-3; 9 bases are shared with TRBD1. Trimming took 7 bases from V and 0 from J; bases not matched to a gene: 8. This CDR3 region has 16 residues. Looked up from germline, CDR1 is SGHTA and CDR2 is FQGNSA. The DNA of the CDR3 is TGTGCCAGCATCCCAACCGGGACAGGGAGCACAGATACGCAGTATTTT. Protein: CASIPTGTGSTDTQYF.